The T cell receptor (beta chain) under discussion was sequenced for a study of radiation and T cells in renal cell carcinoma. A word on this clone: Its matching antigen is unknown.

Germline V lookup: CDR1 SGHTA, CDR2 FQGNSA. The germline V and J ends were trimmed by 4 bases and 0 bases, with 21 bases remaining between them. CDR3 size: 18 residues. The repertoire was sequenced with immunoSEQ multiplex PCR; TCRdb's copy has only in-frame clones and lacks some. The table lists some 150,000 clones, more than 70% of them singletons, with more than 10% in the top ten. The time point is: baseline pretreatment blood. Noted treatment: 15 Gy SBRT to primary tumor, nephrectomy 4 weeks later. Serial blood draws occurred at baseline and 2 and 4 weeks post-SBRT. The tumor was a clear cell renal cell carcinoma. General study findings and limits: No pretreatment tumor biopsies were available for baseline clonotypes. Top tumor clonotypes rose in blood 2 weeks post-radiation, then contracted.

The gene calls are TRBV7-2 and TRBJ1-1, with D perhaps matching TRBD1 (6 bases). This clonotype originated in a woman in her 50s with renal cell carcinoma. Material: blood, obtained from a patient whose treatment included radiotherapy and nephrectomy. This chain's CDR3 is CASSSQGQWGKMNTEAFF. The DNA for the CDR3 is TGTGCCAGCAGCTCGCAGGGACAATGGGGGAAAATGAACACTGAAGCTTTCTTT.